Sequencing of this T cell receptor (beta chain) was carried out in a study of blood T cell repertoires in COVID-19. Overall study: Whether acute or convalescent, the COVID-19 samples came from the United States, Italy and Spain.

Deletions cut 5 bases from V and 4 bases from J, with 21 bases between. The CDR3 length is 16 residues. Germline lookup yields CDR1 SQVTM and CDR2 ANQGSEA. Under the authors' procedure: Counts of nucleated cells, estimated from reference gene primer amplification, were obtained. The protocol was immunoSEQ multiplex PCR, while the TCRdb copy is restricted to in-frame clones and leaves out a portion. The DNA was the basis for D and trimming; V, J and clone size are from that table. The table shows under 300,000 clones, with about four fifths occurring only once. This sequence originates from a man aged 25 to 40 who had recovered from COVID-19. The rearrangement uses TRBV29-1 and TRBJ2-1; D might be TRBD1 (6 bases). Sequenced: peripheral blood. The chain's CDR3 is CSVCFAAGALYNEQFF. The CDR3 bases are TGCAGCGTTTGCTTCGCGGCAGGGGCCCTATACAATGAGCAGTTCTTC.